The 4 T cell receptor beta chains in this list originate from one sample, sequenced in a study of persistence of HIV-infected CD4 T cells. The antigens these receptors bind are not known. Cells were stimulated nonspecifically with anti-CD3/anti-CD28 magnetic beads. Sorting selected CD4+ T cells upregulating both CD40 ligand and CD69. Sequencing used immunoSEQ version 4 in survey mode. The repertoire was sequenced with immunoSEQ multiplex PCR; TCRdb's copy has only in-frame clones and lacks some. The table shows tens of thousands of clones, with about 87% occurring only once. The sequencing used CD4+ T cells sorted from PBMCs after approximately 18-hour stimulation, collected from a patient who received antiretroviral therapy. Receptor source: an adult woman with HIV who was CMV-seropositive.

CDR3 protein: CASSPIVSTDTQYF. CDR3 coding DNA: TGTGCCAGCAGCCCCATTGTGAGCACAGATACGCAGTATTTT. The J gene is TRBJ2-3, the V gene TRBV5-4; D call uncertain. Germline assignment: CDR1 SGHNT and CDR2 YYREEE (reference sequence). The CDR3 has 14 residues. V lost 4 bases and J 0 bases, leaving 9 bases between the germline ends.

This clone is a singleton in its sample. The chain is built from TRBV6-2 or TRBV6-3 and TRBJ2-1; 16 nucleotides line up with TRBD2. V was pared by 5 bases and J by 6 bases, with 7 bases of the junction left unmatched. The CDR3 extends over 17 amino acids. CDR1 and CDR2 (germline): MNHEY, SVGEGT. CDR3: CASSPGTSGGALNEQFF. Here the CDR3 DNA reads TGTGCCAGCAGTCCCGGGACTAGCGGGGGGGCCCTCAATGAGCAGTTCTTC.

V gene TRBV6-5 combines with J gene TRBJ1-1; D ambiguous. V was pared by 3 bases and J by 2 bases, with 13 bases between. Germline V gives CDR1 MNHEY, CDR2 SVGAGI. There are 15 residues in the CDR3. The CDR3 nucleotides read TGTGCCAGCAGTTATAGGCGTAACGCAAACACTGAAGCTTTCTTT. The encoded protein is CASSYRRNANTEAFF.

The chain links TRBV19 to TRBJ1-2; 8 positions agree with TRBD1. The ends lost 6 bases at V and 0 bases at J; junction bases unmatched: 15. The CDR3 consists of 18 residues. CDR1 and CDR2 from the germline V gene are LNHDA and SQIVND (reference sequence). The CDR3 DNA reads TGTGCCAGTAGCCTATCTAGGACAGGGCCCGAGACTAACTATGGCTACACCTTC. Residues: CASSLSRTGPETNYGYTF.